The clone carrying this T cell receptor beta chain has only a few counts. TCRdb reprocessed the RT-PCR reads with MiXCR, giving one entry per CDR3 protein. This table holds about 160,000 distinct CDR3 sequences, about a third found once. The data are from a study of patients and donors after allogeneic stem cell transplantation. The V gene end was trimmed by 6 bases and the J gene end by 7 bases; junction bases not matched to a gene: 7. From germline, CDR1 is MDHEN and CDR2 SYDVKM. The CDR3 is 14 amino acids. The TCR originated in a human donor who was either an allogeneic HSCT recipient or a stem cell or donor lymphocyte infusion donor (not recorded which). It is not recorded whose cells these are; they may come from a transplant donor. The chain recombines TRBV28 with TRBJ1-5; the match to TRBD1 covers 9 bases. Source material: blood, either unsorted or a sorted T cell fraction (not recorded which). The DNA for the CDR3 is TGTGCCAGCAGATCGGGACAGGGTGGACAGCCCCAGCATTTT. Amino acid sequence: CASRSGQGGQPQHF.